This TCR beta chain was retrieved from a study of T cell responses to AZD1222 COVID-19 vaccine. Findings and limits, study-wide: Variant regions that are unmutated are reportedly the target of nearly half of spike-specific TCRs. The donor group comprised mostly white British people and more females; the analysis possibly underestimated clonal diversity.

Trimming cost V 6 bases and J 1 base, with 9 bases left between them. The germline V gene has CDR1 MNHEY and CDR2 SVGAGI. There are 13 residues in the CDR3. Assay: immunoSEQ multiplex PCR; the TCRdb copy retains only in-frame clones and omits some. Of 140,000 or so clones listed, about 91% were seen once; the top ten hold 1.5% to 2%. This clone was counted once. Antigen: not known. This receptor was identified in an adult in good health. The J gene is TRBJ2-5, the V gene TRBV6-5; no firm D call. Material: peripheral blood, obtained on day 0 of AZD1222 vaccination. The CDR3 DNA follows: TGTGCCAGCAGCCACCCAGTCCAAGAGACCCAGTACTTC. Translation gives CASSHPVQETQYF.